This TCR beta chain was captured by sequencing in a study of human T cells and chemical hapten exposure. CDR3 length: 11 amino acids. Germline V CDR1 and CDR2: SQVTM, ANQGSEA. V gave up 2 bases and J gave up 10 bases, with 9 bases separating them. Specified time point: patch test 1, 2 weeks after DPC sensitization. The treatment is: therapeutic diphenylcyclopropenone sensitization with weekly scalp DPC. General observations from the study: Correlating positively with patch test score were the PT1 expanded TCR counts.

This clonotype was seen ten or more times. Its antigen is not known. TCRdb used MiXCR to reprocess the RACE reads, holding one entry per CDR3 protein. Seen here are 380,000 or so distinct CDR3 sequences, approximately 5% observed once, and the top ten hold about 2.2%. The material was whole blood, obtained in connection with sensitization to the hapten diphenylcyclopropenone (DPC). The sequence derives from a woman aged 45-59 years with alopecia areata. Some clones in this sample may be carry-over from other donors' samples. The V gene is TRBV29-1, the J gene TRBJ2-1; unclear D gene. The CDR3 spells CSVEKGNEQFF. The CDR3 nucleotides read TGCAGCGTTGAAAAGGGAAACGAGCAGTTCTTC.